What follows are 14 T cell receptor beta chains derived from one specimen sequenced in a study of T-cell memory formation after mild COVID-19 (dated by TCRdb to the early 2020s). The library was made by 5' RACE. TCRdb shows the sequencer as Illumina NovaSeq 6000. Through fastp at Q25 and MiXCR, TCRdb rebuilt clones from the public reads, retaining in-frame beta chains. Every entry covers one CDR3 protein and lists the most common genes and DNA from its rows. This sample is represented by under 70,000 distinct CDR3 sequences; about 9.4% of them were singletons. The top ten constitute around 1.2% of the sample. The sample comprised PBMCs or a T cell subset sorted from them (not recorded which). The receptor set was obtained from a man younger than 35 who had mild COVID-19 (a few samples of this study predate the infection). The sample titles of this study are shuffled in the database, so cell type and time point are left out; the donor was told from shared clones.

The chain recombines TRBV28 with TRBJ1-2; D perhaps matches TRBD1 (5 bases). CDR3 length equals 15 residues. Trimming took 10 bases from V and 0 from J, leaving 18 bases between them. CDR1 MDHEN and CDR2 SYDVKM come from the germline V gene. CDR3 protein: CATPGEGPANYGYTF. The CDR3 DNA is TGTGCCACCCCAGGAGAGGGGCCCGCTAACTATGGCTACACCTTC.

This clonotype was detected only a few times. This chain uses TRBV4-2 with TRBJ2-3; 7 nucleotides match TRBD1. The V and J ends lost 0 bases and 4 bases, in that order; junction bases with no gene match: 10. The CDR3 consists of 17 residues. CDR1 and CDR2 from the germline V gene are LGHNA and YNFKEQ. This chain's CDR3 is CASSQDPGQLKADTQYF. The CDR3 nucleotides read TGTGCCAGCAGCCAAGACCCGGGACAGCTAAAGGCAGATACGCAGTATTTT.

The V gene is TRBV3-1, the J gene TRBJ2-5; D could derive from TRBD1 or TRBD2 (5 bases each). Germline loops: CDR1 LGHDT, CDR2 YNNKEL (reference sequence). The CDR3 is made up of 13 amino acids. The V gene lost 6 bases and the J gene lost 3 bases, with 11 bases spanning the gap. Here the CDR3 reads CASRLRGEETQYF. Written as DNA, the CDR3 is TGTGCCAGCAGGCTCCGAGGGGAAGAGACCCAGTACTTC.

This clonotype was counted a few times. The chain carries TRBV27 and TRBJ2-5; weak D call: TRBD1 (5 bases). Trimming pared 2 bases from V and 2 bases from J, leaving 9 bases between. The germline CDR1 and CDR2 sequences are MNHEY and SMNVEV (reference sequence). This CDR3 contains 14 residues. The CDR3 DNA is TGTGCCAGCAGTTTAGACAGCACACAAGAGACCCAGTACTTC. As protein: CASSLDSTQETQYF.

In its sample, this clonotype was seen many times. The genes are TRBV5-4 and TRBJ2-4; 7 bases match TRBD1. V trimming: 5 bases; J trimming: 6 bases; junction bases outside the gene matches: 11. From germline, CDR1 is SGHNT and CDR2 YYREEE (reference sequence). The CDR3 runs to 15 residues. The CDR3 sequence is CASSSGQDRINIQYF. The CDR3 nucleotides are TGTGCCAGCAGTTCCGGACAGGACAGGATAAACATTCAGTACTTC. Full variable domain (rest looked up from reference TRBV5-4 and TRBJ2-4): ETGVTQSPTHLIKTRGQQVTLRCSSQSGHNTVSWYQQALGQGPQFIFQYYREEENGRGNFPPRFSGLQFPNYSSELNVNALELDDSALYLCASSSGQDRINIQYFGAGTRLSVL.

This clonotype was observed a few times. The chain combines TRBV2 with TRBJ1-1; D is ambiguous. This CDR3 spans 10 amino acids. V lost 6 bases to trimming and J lost 3 bases, with 2 bases between them. Germline CDR1 SNHLY, CDR2 FYNNEI. This CDR3 reads CASRYTEAFF. CDR3 DNA: TGTGCCAGCAGGTACACTGAAGCTTTCTTT.

By share, this clonotype ranks as medium-sized. The V gene is TRBV5-5, the J gene TRBJ2-2, with TRBD1 as a possible D gene (6 bases). The CDR3 has 15 amino acids. The ends were cut back, 0 bases at V and 6 bases at J, with 12 bases in the middle. Germline V lookup: CDR1 SGHKS, CDR2 YYEKEE (reference sequence). This CDR3 reads CASSLAPAGAGELFF. The CDR3 DNA sequence: TGTGCCAGCAGCTTGGCTCCGGCAGGGGCCGGGGAGCTGTTTTTT.

The chain carries TRBV5-8 and TRBJ1-4; D remains ambiguous. Between the trimmed V and J ends, which lost 0 bases and 7 bases, there was a span of 4 bases. Germline CDR1 SGHTS, CDR2 YDEGEE. There are 12 residues in the CDR3. The CDR3: CASSLDGEKLFF. CDR3 DNA: TGTGCCAGCAGCTTGGACGGTGAAAAACTGTTTTTT.

The J gene is TRBJ1-5, the V gene TRBV3-1; D is unclear. There are 14 residues in the CDR3. The V and J ends lost 0 bases and 4 bases respectively, with 7 bases between them. CDR1 and CDR2 (germline): LGHDT, YNNKEL (reference sequence). DNA for the CDR3: TGTGCCAGCAGCCAAGATACCGGAAATCAGCCCCAGCATTTT. Translating gives CASSQDTGNQPQHF.

The chain links TRBV19 to TRBJ2-5; 7 bases map to TRBD1. V was pared by 1 base and J by 4 bases, with 9 bases of the junction left unmatched. The CDR3 is 16 residues long. Germline CDR1 LNHDA, CDR2 SQIVND (reference sequence). The CDR3 region has the DNA TGTGCCAGTAGTATAGGCGCAGGGGGTCATATAGAGACCCAGTACTTC. Protein sequence: CASSIGAGGHIETQYF.

This clonotype was picked up a small number of times. This rearrangement joins TRBV20-1 to TRBJ2-3; 7 nucleotides line up with TRBD1. Germline CDR1 reads DFQATT; CDR2 reads SNEGSKA (reference sequence). This CDR3 is built from 14 residues. J lost 2 bases, V lost 3 bases, and 5 bases had no gene match. The CDR3 bases are TGCAGTGCTAGCCGGGACAGTCTCACAGATACGCAGTATTTT. It specifies CSASRDSLTDTQYF.

This clonotype was counted only a few times. This sequence joins TRBV2 and TRBJ2-1; D unresolved. The V end lost 6 bases, the J end lost 3 bases, and 3 bases lay between the germline ends. The CDR3 is 11 residues long. CDR1 SNHLY and CDR2 FYNNEI come from the germline V gene. The CDR3 sequence is CASRYYNEQFF. The CDR3, as DNA: TGTGCCAGCAGATACTACAATGAGCAGTTCTTC.

This clonotype turned up a few times. This chain's CDR3 is CASSLAAVQETQYF. In DNA, the CDR3 is TGTGCCAGCAGCTTGGCCGCGGTCCAAGAGACCCAGTACTTC. This chain links TRBV5-8 with TRBJ2-5; D remains unclear. This CDR3 has 14 amino acids. The germline V gene has CDR1 SGHTS and CDR2 YDEGEE. Trimming took 0 bases from V and 1 from J, leaving 7 bases between them.

This clonotype was seen repeatedly, ten times or more. The chain uses TRBV4-3 and TRBJ1-5; no definite D call. V was trimmed by 0 bases and J by 3 bases, leaving 6 bases between them. Germline-derived CDR1 and CDR2 are LGHNA and YSLEER. The CDR3 length is 14 residues. CDR3 nucleotide sequence: TGCGCCAGCAGCCAAGAGCTGCTCAATCAGCCCCAGCATTTT. Translation gives CASSQELLNQPQHF.